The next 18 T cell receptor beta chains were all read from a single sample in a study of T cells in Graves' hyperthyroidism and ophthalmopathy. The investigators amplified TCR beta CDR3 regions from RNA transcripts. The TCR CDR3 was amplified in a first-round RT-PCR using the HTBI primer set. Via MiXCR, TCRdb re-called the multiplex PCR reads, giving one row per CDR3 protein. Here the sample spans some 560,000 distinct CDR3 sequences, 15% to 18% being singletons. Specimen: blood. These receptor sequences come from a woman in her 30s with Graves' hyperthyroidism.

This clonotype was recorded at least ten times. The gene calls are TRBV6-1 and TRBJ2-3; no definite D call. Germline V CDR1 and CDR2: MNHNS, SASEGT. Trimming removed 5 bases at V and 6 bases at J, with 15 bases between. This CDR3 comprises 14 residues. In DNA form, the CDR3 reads TGTGCCAGCAGTCCTACTCCGTCTGGTGATACGCAGTATTTT. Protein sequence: CASSPTPSGDTQYF.

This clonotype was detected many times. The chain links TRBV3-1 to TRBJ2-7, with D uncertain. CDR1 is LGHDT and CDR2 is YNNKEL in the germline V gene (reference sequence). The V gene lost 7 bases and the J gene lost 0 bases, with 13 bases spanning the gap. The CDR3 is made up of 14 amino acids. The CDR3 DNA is TGTGCCAGCACCTCAACCCCCGCCTCCTACGAGCAGTACTTC. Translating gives CASTSTPASYEQYF.

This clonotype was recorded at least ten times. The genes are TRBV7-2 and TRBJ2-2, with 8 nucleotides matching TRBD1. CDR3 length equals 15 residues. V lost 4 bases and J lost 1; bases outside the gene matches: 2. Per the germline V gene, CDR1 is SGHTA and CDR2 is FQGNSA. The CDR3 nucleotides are TGTGCCAGCAGCTGGGGACAGGAGAACACCGGGGAGCTGTTTTTT. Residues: CASSWGQENTGELFF.

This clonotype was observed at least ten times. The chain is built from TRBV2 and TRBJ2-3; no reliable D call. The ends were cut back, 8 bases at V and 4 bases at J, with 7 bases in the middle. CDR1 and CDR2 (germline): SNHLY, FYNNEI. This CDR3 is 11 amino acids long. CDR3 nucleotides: TGTGCCAGCGACGATCCAGATACGCAGTATTTT. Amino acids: CASDDPDTQYF.

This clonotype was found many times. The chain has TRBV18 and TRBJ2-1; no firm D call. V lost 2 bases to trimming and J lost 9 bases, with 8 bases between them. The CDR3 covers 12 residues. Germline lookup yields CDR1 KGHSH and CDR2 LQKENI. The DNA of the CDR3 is TGTGCCAGCTCACCATTAAGGTCTGAGCAGTTCTTC. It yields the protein CASSPLRSEQFF.

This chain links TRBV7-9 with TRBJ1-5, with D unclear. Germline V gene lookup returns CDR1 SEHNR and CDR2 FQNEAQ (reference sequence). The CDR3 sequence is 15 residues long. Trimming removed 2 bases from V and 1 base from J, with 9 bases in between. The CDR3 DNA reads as TGTGCCAGCAGCTTATTTGCGGGGAGCAATCAGCCCCAGCATTTT. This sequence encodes CASSLFAGSNQPQHF.

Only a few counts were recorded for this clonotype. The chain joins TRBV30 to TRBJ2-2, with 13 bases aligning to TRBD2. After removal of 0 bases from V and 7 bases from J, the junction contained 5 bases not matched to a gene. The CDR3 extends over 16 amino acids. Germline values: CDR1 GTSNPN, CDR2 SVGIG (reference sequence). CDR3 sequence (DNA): TGTGCCTGGAGTGTACGGACTAGCGGGAGTGGCGGGGAGCTGTTTTTT. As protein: CAWSVRTSGSGGELFF.

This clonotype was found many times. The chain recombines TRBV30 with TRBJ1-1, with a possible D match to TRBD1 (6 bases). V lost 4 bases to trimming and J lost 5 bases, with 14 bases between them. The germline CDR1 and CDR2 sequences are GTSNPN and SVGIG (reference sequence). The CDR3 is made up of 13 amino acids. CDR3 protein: CAWIFRGGTEAFF. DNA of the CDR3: TGTGCCTGGATTTTCAGGGGAGGAACTGAAGCTTTCTTT.

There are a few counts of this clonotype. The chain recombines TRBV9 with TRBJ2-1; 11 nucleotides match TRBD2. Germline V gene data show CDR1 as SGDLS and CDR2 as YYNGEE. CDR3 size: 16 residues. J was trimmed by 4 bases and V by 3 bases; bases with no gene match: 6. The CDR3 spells CASSGNSGRVYNEQFF. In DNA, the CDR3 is TGTGCCAGCAGCGGGAATAGCGGGAGGGTTTACAATGAGCAGTTCTTC. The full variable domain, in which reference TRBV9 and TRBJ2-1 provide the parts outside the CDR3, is DSGVTQTPKHLITATGQRVTLRCSPRSGDLSVYWYQQSLDQGLQFLIQYYNGEERAKGNILERFSAQQFPDLHSELNLSSLELGDSALYFCASSGNSGRVYNEQFFGPGTRLTVL.

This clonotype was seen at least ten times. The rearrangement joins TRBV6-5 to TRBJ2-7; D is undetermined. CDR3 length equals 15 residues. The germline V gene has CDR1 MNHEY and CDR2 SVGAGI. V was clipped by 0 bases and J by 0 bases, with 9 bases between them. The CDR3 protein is CASSYSMVNSYEQYF. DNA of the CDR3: TGTGCCAGCAGTTACTCGATGGTGAACTCCTACGAGCAGTACTTC.

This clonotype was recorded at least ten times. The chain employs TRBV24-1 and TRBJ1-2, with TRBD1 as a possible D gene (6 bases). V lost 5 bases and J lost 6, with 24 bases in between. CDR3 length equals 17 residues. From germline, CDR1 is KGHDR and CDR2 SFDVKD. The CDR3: CATSAKPSGAFKNGYTF. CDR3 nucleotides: TGTGCCACCAGTGCCAAACCCTCAGGGGCCTTTAAGAATGGCTACACCTTC.

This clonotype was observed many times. In DNA, the CDR3 is TGTGCCTGGAGTGTCGGTCCCCCGGGACAGGAAGCTTTCTTT. Translating it yields CAWSVGPPGQEAFF. The gene calls are TRBV30 and TRBJ1-1; 7 positions match TRBD1. The V segment lost 0 bases and the J segment 8 bases; nucleotides outside the gene matches: 9. CDR3 size: 14 residues. CDR1 is GTSNPN, CDR2 SVGIG, per germline (reference sequence).

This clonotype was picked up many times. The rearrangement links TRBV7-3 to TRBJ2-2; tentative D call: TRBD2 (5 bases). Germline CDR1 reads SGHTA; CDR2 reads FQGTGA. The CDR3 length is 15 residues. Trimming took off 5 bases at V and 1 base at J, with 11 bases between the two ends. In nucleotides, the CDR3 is TGTGCCAGCAGCGGAGGATGGAGGAACACCGGGGAGCTGTTTTTT. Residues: CASSGGWRNTGELFF.

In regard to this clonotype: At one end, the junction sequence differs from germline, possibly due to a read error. CDR3 protein: CASTEAFF. Here the CDR3 DNA reads TGTGCCAGCACTGAAGCTTTCTTT. The chain is built from TRBV6-1 and TRBJ1-1; the D is unclear. The CDR3 length is 8 residues. Germline lookup yields CDR1 MNHNS and CDR2 SASEGT.

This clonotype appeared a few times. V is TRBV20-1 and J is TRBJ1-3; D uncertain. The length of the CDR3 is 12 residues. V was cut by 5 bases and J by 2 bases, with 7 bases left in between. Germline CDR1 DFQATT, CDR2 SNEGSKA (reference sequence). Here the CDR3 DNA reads TGCAGTGCTCCCTTTGCTGGAAACACCATATATTTT. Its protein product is CSAPFAGNTIYF.

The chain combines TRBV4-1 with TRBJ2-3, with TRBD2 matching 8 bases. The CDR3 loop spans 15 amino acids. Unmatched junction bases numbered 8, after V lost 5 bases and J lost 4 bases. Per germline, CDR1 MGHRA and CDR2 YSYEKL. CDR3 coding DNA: TGCGCCAGCAGCAGGGCAGCGGGAGTGGCAGATACGCAGTATTTT. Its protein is CASSRAAGVADTQYF.

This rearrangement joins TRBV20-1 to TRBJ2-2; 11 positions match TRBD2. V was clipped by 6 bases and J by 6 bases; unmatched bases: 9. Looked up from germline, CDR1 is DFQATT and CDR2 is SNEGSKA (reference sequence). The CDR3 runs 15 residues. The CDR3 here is CSASIAGGGAGELFF. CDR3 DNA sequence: TGCAGTGCCTCTATAGCGGGAGGGGGGGCCGGGGAGCTGTTTTTT.

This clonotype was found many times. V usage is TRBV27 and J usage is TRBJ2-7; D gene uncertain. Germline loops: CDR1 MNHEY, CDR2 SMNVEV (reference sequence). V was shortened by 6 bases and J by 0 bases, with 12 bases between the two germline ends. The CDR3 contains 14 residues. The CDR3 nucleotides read TGTGCCAGCAGCGACGGCACCAGCTCCTACGAGCAGTACTTC. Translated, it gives CASSDGTSSYEQYF.